This T cell receptor (beta chain) was profiled in a study of T cells in tumors after PD-1 blockade. Study context: Patients had no prior checkpoint blockade, systemic immunosuppressants, or anti-cancer therapy within 4 weeks. Treatment was either pembrolizumab 200 mg every 3 weeks or cemiplimab 350 mg every 2 weeks. Some patients also took daily vismodegib 150 mg during anti-PD-1 treatment.

As for this clone: Its antigen is not identified.

V was pared by 1 base and J by 5 bases, with 3 bases of the junction left unmatched. Germline assignment: CDR1 KGHSH and CDR2 LQKENI. The CDR3 is 15 amino acids. Findings and limits, study-wide: About 41% of tumor TCR clonotypes were also found in blood.

Some clones are missing from TCRdb's copy, which holds only in-frame ones; the method was immunoSEQ multiplex PCR. The data contain about 47,000 clones, 60% to 80% of them singletons. The chain is built from TRBV18 and TRBJ2-3; 10 positions agree with TRBD1. Sequenced here: PBMCs, sampled before anti-PD-1 treatment. This receptor was obtained from a human donor with basal cell carcinoma. CDR3: CASSPLGQGIDTQYF. The CDR3 region has the DNA TGTGCCAGCTCACCACTGGGACAGGGGATAGATACGCAGTATTTT.